These T cell receptor beta chains were read from a single sample in a study of neoadjuvant nivolumab and ipilimumab in lung cancer. Data came from immunoSEQ multiplex PCR; TCRdb stores just in-frame clones and leaves some out. The sample contains 30,000 to 45,000 clones, 80% to 90% of which appear only once. This sample comprised peripheral blood, obtained before neoadjuvant nivolumab, alone or with ipilimumab. The receptor set was obtained from an adult with non-small cell lung cancer. Each CDR3 is given with its conserved first and last residue. The order of the fields is CDR3 protein, V gene, J gene.

CDR3: CASSGRQYSNQPQHF
V: TRBV6-4
J: TRBJ1-5

CDR3: CASSLYGNSNQPQHF
V: TRBV28
J: TRBJ1-5

CDR3: CASSLFRGNEQYF
V: TRBV11-3
J: TRBJ2-7

CDR3: CASSFPPSGFGETQYF
V: TRBV7-9
J: TRBJ2-5

CDR3: CASSPGLAAYNEQFF
V: TRBV9
J: TRBJ2-1

CDR3: CSARGLQQFF
V: TRBV20-1
J: TRBJ2-1

CDR3: CASSLGFNTEAFF
V: TRBV5-4
J: TRBJ1-1

CDR3: CASSRRANYGYTF
V: TRBV5-1
J: TRBJ1-2

CDR3: CASSLTSSSGAEQYF
V: TRBV11-3
J: TRBJ2-7

CDR3: CAWRGFYEQYF
V: TRBV30
J: TRBJ2-7

CDR3: CASIIGTSGVSSYNEQFF
V: TRBV10-2
J: TRBJ2-1

CDR3: CASRGQGISYEQYF
V: TRBV27
J: TRBJ2-7

CDR3: CAISESRDRASEAFF
V: TRBV10-3
J: TRBJ1-1

CDR3: CASINRGTNEQYF
V: TRBV6-5
J: TRBJ2-7

CDR3: CASSLDSQNIQYF
V: TRBV7-3
J: TRBJ2-4

CDR3: CASSISGGSTGNTIYF
V: TRBV9
J: TRBJ1-3

CDR3: CASSLAESRTDTQYF
V: TRBV7-9
J: TRBJ2-3

CDR3: CASSFWGRELFF
V: TRBV5-1
J: TRBJ2-2

CDR3: CASSLALGGRETQYF
V: TRBV7-2
J: TRBJ2-5

CDR3: CASSSLAGGEADTQYF
V: TRBV7-2
J: TRBJ2-3

CDR3: CASSPSGRAGYEQYF
V: TRBV6-6
J: TRBJ2-7

CDR3: CASSREGLNTEAFF
V: TRBV18
J: TRBJ1-1

CDR3: CASSRGLSYEQYF
V: TRBV19
J: TRBJ2-7

CDR3: CASSLSYRQGDGYTF
V: TRBV27
J: TRBJ1-2

CDR3: CASSFPGEGGEAFF
V: TRBV27
J: TRBJ1-1

CDR3: CASSFGLNSYEQYF
V: TRBV5-1
J: TRBJ2-7

CDR3: CASSQGMIRDTYNEQFF
V: TRBV4-1
J: TRBJ2-1

CDR3: CASSLDRDYGYTF
V: TRBV27
J: TRBJ1-2

CDR3: CASSLGLAALTDTQYF
V: TRBV27
J: TRBJ2-3

CDR3: CASSPRTNPGRYEQYF
V: TRBV7-7
J: TRBJ2-7

CDR3: CAWSVPSGHSYNEQFF
V: TRBV30
J: TRBJ2-1

CDR3: CASSLKQNEQYF
V: TRBV11-1
J: TRBJ2-7

CDR3: CSVGHQYNEQFF
V: TRBV29-1
J: TRBJ2-1

CDR3: CASSLWVLGKETQYF
V: TRBV27
J: TRBJ2-5

CDR3: CASSQELGSEQFF
V: TRBV4-2
J: TRBJ2-1

CDR3: CATSRESGQGTYNEQFF
V: TRBV15
J: TRBJ2-1

CDR3: CASSLNGGTGGWNEQFF
V: TRBV27
J: TRBJ2-1

CDR3: CASSLAEGPDTQYF
V: TRBV5-4
J: TRBJ2-3

CDR3: CASSLGRGYGYTF
V: TRBV5-6
J: TRBJ1-2

CDR3: CASSLRGSAGQYF
V: TRBV28
J: TRBJ2-7

CDR3: CATSRERTESTNEKLFF
V: TRBV15
J: TRBJ1-4

CDR3: CASSSGLGSNEQFF
V: TRBV5-1
J: TRBJ2-1

CDR3: CAWIRTSGSNEQFF
V: TRBV30
J: TRBJ2-1

CDR3: CASSEQGASYEQYF
V: TRBV2
J: TRBJ2-7

CDR3: CASSFASGSTEQYF
V: TRBV5-1
J: TRBJ2-7

CDR3: CASSDGQADQPQHF
V: TRBV7-6
J: TRBJ1-5

CDR3: CASRMAGAHETQYF
V: TRBV5-1
J: TRBJ2-5

CDR3: CASSGQQETQYF
V: TRBV18
J: TRBJ2-5

CDR3: CASSYEGDEQFF
V: TRBV6-5
J: TRBJ2-1

CDR3: CASSTLAGATYEQYF
V: TRBV5-1
J: TRBJ2-7

CDR3: CASSLFRTVPPYEQYF
V: TRBV5-6
J: TRBJ2-7

CDR3: CASNRGSGTEAFF
V: TRBV11-2
J: TRBJ1-1

CDR3: CASSDSGTGATDTQYF
V: TRBV9
J: TRBJ2-3

CDR3: CASNRAGGNAEAFF
V: TRBV7-9
J: TRBJ1-1

CDR3: CASSYSSGATEAFF
V: TRBV6-6
J: TRBJ1-1

CDR3: CASSSGQSTTDTQYF
V: TRBV7-9
J: TRBJ2-3

CDR3: CASSLPSGMGKAGELFF
V: TRBV7-9
J: TRBJ2-2

CDR3: CASTLQGVSTGELFF
V: TRBV5-5
J: TRBJ2-2

CDR3: CASSWDFGDIQYF
V: TRBV27
J: TRBJ2-4

CDR3: CAWNLLAGGPDTQYF
V: TRBV30
J: TRBJ2-3